What follows is one T cell receptor beta chain and its context. What it recognizes is unknown. Trimming cost V 1 base and J 2 bases, with 4 bases left between them. The CDR3 length is 13 residues. Germline CDR1 LNHDA, CDR2 SQIVND (reference sequence). Use of 60 Vbeta and 13 Jbeta primers characterized the PCR. The data were produced by immunoSEQ multiplex PCR, yet TCRdb's version contains in-frame clones alone and is incomplete. The table records approximately 140,000 clones, 79% of them present only once. These data come from a study of cytomegalovirus exposure and HLA in healthy donors. Looking at the study overall: Early on, a data release was issued that held 80 million or so unique TCRs from HLA-typed donors.

Study conclusions and caveats: Later genetic work tied a missense DCLRE1C variant to beta-chain V and J trimming. A later analysis found that most CMV-associated TCR beta chains appeared HLA-restricted. After further analysis at a later stage, 16,951 TCR beta sequences were associated with HLA alleles at 0.05 false discovery rate.

This TCR derives from a man aged 45-60 years in good health and CMV-seropositive. This rearrangement joins TRBV19 to TRBJ2-3; D gene unclear. Specimen: PBMCs. For the CDR3, the DNA is TGTGCCAGTAGTATAGGGCCCACAGATACGCAGTATTTT. It encodes CASSIGPTDTQYF. Filled out from reference TRBV19 and TRBJ2-3, the complete variable domain reads DGGITQSPKYLFRKEGQNVTLSCEQNLNHDAMYWYRQDPGQGLRLIYYSQIVNDFQKGDIAEGYSVSREKKESFPLTVTSAQKNPTAFYLCASSIGPTDTQYFGPGTRLTVL.